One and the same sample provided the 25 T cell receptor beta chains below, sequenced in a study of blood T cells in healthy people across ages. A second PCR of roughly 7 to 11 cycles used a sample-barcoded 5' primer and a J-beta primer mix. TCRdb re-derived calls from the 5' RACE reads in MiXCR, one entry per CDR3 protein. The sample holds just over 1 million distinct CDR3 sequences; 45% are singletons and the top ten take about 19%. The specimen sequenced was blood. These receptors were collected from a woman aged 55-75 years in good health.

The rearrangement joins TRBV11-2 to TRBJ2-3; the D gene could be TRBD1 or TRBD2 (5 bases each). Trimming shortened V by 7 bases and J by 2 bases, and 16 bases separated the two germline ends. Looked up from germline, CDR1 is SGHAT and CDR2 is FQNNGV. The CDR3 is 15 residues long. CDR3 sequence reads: CASMGVSDLTDTQYF. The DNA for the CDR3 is TGTGCCAGCATGGGGGTGAGCGACCTCACAGATACGCAGTATTTT.

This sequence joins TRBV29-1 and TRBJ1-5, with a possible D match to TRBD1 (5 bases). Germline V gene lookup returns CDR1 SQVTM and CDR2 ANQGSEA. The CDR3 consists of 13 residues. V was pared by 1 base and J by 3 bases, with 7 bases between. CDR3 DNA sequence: TGCAGCGTTGAAGGGGGGTTCAATCAGCCCCAGCATTTT. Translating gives CSVEGGFNQPQHF.

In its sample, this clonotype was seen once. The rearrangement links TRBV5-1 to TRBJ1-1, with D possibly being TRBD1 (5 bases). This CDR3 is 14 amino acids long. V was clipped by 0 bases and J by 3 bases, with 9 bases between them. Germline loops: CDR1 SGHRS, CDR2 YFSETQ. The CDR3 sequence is CASSLVRGDTEAFF. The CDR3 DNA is TGCGCCAGCAGCTTGGTTCGGGGCGACACTGAAGCTTTCTTT.

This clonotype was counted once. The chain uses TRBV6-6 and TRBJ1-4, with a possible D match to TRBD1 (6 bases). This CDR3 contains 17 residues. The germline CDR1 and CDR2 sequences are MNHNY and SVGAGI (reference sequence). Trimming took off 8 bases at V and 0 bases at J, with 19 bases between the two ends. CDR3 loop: CASSSRLGDTTNEKLFF. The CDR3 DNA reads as TGTGCCAGCTCCTCGAGGCTAGGGGACACAACTAATGAAAAACTGTTTTTT.

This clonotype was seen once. CDR3 bases: TGTGCCAGCAGCTCGGAGGTTTGGGTTAGTAATCAGCCCCAGCATTTT. Its protein product is CASSSEVWVSNQPQHF. The chain recombines TRBV2 with TRBJ1-5, with D hard to call. V was shortened by 6 bases and J by 4 bases, with 19 bases between the two germline ends. From germline, CDR1 is SNHLY and CDR2 FYNNEI. The CDR3 length is 16 residues.

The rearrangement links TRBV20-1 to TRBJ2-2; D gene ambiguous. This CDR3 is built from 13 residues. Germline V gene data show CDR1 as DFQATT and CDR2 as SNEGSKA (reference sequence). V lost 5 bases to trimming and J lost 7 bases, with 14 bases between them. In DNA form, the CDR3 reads TGCAGTGCTGCCCGCCCTAGAGTCGGGGAGCTGTTTTTT. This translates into CSAARPRVGELFF.

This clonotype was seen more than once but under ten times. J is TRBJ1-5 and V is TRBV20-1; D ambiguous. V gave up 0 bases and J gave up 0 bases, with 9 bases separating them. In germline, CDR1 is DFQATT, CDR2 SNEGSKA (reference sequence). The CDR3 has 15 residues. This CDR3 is CSARDRGDSNQPQHF. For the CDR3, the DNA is TGCAGTGCTAGAGATCGTGGGGATAGCAATCAGCCCCAGCATTTT.

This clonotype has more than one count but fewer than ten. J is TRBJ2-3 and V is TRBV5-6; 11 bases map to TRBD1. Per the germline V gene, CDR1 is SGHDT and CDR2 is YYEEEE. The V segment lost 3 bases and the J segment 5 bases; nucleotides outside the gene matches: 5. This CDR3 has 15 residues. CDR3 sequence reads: CASSSPDRGQDTQYF. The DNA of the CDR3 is TGTGCCAGCAGCTCCCCGGACAGGGGGCAAGATACGCAGTATTTT.

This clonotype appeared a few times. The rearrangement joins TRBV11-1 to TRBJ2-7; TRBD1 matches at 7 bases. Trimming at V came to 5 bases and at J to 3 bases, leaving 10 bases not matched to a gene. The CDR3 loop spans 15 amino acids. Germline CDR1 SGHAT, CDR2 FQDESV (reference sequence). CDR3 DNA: TGTGCCAGCAGCCCAGGGACAGCCCCTCTCTACGAGCAGTACTTC. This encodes CASSPGTAPLYEQYF.

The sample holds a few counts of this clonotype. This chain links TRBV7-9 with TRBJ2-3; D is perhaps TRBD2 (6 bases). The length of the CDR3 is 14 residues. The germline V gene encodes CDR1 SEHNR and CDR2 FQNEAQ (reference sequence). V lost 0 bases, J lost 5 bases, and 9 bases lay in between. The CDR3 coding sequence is TGTGCCAGCAGCTTAGCTAGCGGCGTAGATACGCAGTATTTT. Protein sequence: CASSLASGVDTQYF.

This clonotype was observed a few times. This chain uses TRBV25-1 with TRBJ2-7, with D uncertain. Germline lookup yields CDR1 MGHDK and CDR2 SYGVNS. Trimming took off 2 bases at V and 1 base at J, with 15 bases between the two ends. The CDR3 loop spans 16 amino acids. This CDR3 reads CASSEGETSYSYEQYF. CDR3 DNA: TGTGCCAGCAGTGAAGGAGAAACCTCCTATTCCTACGAGCAGTACTTC.

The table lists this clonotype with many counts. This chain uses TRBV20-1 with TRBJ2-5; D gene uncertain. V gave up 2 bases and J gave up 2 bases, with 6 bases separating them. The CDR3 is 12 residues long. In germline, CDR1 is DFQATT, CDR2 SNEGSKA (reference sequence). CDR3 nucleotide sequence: TGCAGTGCTAGACAGTGGCAAGAGACCCAGTACTTC. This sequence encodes CSARQWQETQYF.

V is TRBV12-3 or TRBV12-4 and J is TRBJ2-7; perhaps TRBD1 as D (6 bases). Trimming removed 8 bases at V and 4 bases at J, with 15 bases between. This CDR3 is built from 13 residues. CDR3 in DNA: TGTGCCAGCGAGCAGGGGAGTGGGTACGAGCAGTACTTC. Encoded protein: CASEQGSGYEQYF.

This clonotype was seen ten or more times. CDR3 region: CASTPTLKSAKYNEQFF. The CDR3 bases are TGTGCCAGCACCCCAACCCTGAAAAGCGCGAAATACAATGAGCAGTTCTTC. The rearrangement joins TRBV11-1 to TRBJ2-1; D not resolved. This CDR3 spans 17 amino acids. V gave up 7 bases and J gave up 4 bases, with 23 bases separating them. Germline CDR1 and CDR2: SGHAT and FQDESV (reference sequence).

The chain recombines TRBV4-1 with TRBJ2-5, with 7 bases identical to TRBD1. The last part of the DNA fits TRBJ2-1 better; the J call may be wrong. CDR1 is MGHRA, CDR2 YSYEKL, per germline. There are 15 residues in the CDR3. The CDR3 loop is CASSQGDRAKETQFF. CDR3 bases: TGCGCCAGCAGCCAAGGTGACAGGGCGAAAGAGACCCAGTTCTTC.

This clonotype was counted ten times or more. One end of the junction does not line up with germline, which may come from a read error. CDR3 in DNA: TGCGCCAGCAGTGAAGGGGGGTACGAGCAGTACTTC. This gives the protein CASSEGGYEQYF. The chain uses TRBV2 and TRBJ2-7; perhaps D is TRBD1 or TRBD2 (6 bases each). The CDR3 has 12 amino acids. Germline CDR1 reads SNHLY; CDR2 reads FYNNEI.

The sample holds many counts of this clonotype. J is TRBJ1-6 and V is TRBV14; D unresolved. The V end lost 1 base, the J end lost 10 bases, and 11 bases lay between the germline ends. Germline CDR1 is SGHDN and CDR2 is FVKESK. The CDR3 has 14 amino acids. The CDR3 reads CASSQGAEGSPLHF. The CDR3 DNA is TGTGCCAGCAGCCAAGGGGCCGAAGGATCACCCCTCCACTTT.

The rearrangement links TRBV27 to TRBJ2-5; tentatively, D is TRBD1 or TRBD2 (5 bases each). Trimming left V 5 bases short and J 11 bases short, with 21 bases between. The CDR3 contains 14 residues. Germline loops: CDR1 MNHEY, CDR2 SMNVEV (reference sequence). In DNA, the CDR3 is TGTGCCAGCAGTATCGGGACGGGCGCCAATGAGCAGTACTTC. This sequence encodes CASSIGTGANEQYF.

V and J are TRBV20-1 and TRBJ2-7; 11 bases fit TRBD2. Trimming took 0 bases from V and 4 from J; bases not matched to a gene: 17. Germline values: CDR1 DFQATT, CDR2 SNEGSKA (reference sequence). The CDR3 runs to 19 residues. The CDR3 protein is CSARDGGNIPGLAAYEQYF. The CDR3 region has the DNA TGCAGTGCTAGAGATGGGGGAAATATACCGGGACTAGCGGCTTACGAGCAGTACTTC.

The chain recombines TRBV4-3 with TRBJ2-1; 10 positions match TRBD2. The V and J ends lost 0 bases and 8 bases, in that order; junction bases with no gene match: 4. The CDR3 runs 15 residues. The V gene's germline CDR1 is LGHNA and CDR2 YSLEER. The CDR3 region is CASSQDSGRYDEQFF. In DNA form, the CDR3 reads TGCGCCAGCAGCCAAGATAGCGGGAGGTACGATGAGCAGTTCTTC.

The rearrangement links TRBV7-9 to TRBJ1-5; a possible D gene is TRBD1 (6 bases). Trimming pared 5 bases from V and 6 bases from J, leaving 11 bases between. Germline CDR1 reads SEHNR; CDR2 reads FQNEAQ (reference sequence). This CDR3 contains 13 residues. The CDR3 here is CASSGRGGQPQHF. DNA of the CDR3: TGTGCCAGCAGCGGGAGGGGGGGTCAGCCCCAGCATTTT.

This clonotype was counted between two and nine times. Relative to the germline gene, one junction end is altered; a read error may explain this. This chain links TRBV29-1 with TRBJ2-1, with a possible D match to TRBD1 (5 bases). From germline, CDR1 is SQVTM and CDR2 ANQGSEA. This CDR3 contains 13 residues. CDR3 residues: CSLEATDYNEQFF. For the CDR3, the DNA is TGCAGCCTTGAAGCGACAGACTACAATGAGCAGTTCTTC.

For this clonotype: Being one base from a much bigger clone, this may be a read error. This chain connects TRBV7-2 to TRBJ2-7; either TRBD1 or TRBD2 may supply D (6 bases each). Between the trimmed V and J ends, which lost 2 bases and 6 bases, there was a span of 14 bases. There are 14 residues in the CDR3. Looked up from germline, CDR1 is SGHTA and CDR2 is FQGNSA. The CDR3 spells CASSLSLGGCEQYF. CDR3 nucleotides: TGTGCCAGCAGCTTATCTCTAGGGGGGTGCGAGCAGTACTTC.

In nucleotides, the CDR3 is TGTGCCAGCAGTTTCGTGGCAGGGAGCTCCTATAATTCACCCCTCCACTTT. Amino acids: CASSFVAGSSYNSPLHF. V usage is TRBV28 and J usage is TRBJ1-6; weak D call: TRBD1 (5 bases). CDR3 length equals 17 residues. Germline CDR1 is MDHEN and CDR2 is SYDVKM. Between the trimmed V and J ends, which lost 3 bases and 0 bases, there was a span of 12 bases.

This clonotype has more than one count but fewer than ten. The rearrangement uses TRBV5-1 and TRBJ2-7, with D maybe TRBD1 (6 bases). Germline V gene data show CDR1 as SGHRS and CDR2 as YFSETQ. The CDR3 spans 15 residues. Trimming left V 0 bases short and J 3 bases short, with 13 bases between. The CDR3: CASSLVAGDIYEQYF. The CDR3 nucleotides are TGCGCCAGCAGCTTGGTGGCAGGGGATATCTACGAGCAGTACTTC.